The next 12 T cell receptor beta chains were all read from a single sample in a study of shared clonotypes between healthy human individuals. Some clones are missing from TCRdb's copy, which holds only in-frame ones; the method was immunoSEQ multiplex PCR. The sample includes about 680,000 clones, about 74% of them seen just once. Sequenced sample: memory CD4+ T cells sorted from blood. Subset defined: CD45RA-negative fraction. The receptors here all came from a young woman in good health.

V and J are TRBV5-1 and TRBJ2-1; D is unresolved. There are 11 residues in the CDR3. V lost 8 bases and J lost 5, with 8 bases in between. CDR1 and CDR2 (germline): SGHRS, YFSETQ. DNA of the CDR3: TGCGCCAGTACAAGGAACAATGAGCAGTTCTTC. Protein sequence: CASTRNNEQFF. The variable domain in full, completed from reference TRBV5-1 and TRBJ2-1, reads KAGVTQTPRYLIKTRGQQVTLSCSPISGHRSVSWYQQTPGQGLQFLFEYFSETQRNKGNFPGRFSGRQFSNSRSEMNVSTLELGDSALYLCASTRNNEQFFGPGTRLTVL.

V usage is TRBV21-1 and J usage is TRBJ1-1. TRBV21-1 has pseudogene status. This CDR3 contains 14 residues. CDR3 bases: TGTGCCAGCAGCAAAGTGGAGGGGATGGCTGAAGCTTTCTTT. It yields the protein CASSKVEGMAEAFF.

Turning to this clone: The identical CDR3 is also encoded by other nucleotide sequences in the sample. DNA of the CDR3: TGCGCCAGCAGCGCCGATTCCCTAGGTTACAATGAGCAGTTCTTC. Translation: CASSADSLGYNEQFF. This sequence joins TRBV5-1 and TRBJ2-1; no firm D call. From germline, CDR1 is SGHRS and CDR2 YFSETQ. V was clipped by 4 bases and J by 4 bases, with 15 bases between them. The CDR3 totals 15 residues. The full variable domain, its missing parts supplied by reference TRBV5-1 and TRBJ2-1, is KAGVTQTPRYLIKTRGQQVTLSCSPISGHRSVSWYQQTPGQGLQFLFEYFSETQRNKGNFPGRFSGRQFSNSRSEMNVSTLELGDSALYLCASSADSLGYNEQFFGPGTRLTVL.

The DNA for the CDR3 is TGTGCCAGCAGCTTGGCTAGCGGGACTACCTACGAGCAGTACTTC. This translates into CASSLASGTTYEQYF. This chain connects TRBV5-4 to TRBJ2-7, with 9 bases lining up with TRBD2. CDR3 length equals 15 residues. The germline gives CDR1 SGHNT, CDR2 YYREEE (reference sequence). J lost 2 bases, V lost 0 bases, and 3 bases had no gene match.

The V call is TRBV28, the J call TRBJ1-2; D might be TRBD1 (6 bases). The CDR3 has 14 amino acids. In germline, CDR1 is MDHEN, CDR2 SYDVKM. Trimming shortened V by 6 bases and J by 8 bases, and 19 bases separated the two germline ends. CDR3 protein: CASSVTTGKGGYTF. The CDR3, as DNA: TGTGCCAGCAGCGTAACCACAGGGAAAGGAGGCTACACCTTC.

CDR3 in DNA: TGCGCCAGCAGCCCGGGGCCTTTCGAAGAGACCCAGTACTTC. This encodes CASSPGPFEETQYF. The rearrangement joins TRBV4-1 to TRBJ2-5; D may correspond to TRBD1 or TRBD2 (5 bases each). The CDR3 contains 14 residues. Germline CDR1 is MGHRA and CDR2 is YSYEKL. V was cut by 4 bases and J by 3 bases, with 12 bases left in between.

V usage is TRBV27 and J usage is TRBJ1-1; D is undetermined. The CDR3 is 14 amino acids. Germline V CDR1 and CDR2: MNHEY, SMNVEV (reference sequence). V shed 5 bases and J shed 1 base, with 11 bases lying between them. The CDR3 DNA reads TGTGCCAGCAGTACCCGACGCGGGAACACTGAAGCTTTCTTT. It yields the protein CASSTRRGNTEAFF.

The CDR3 here is CASRLQGLTDYGYTF. In DNA, the CDR3 is TGTGCCAGCAGACTCCAGGGGTTGACGGACTATGGCTACACCTTC. V and J are TRBV27 and TRBJ1-2, with a weak D call TRBD1 (6 bases). CDR3 size: 15 residues. Germline CDR1 and CDR2: MNHEY and SMNVEV (reference sequence). V lost 6 bases and J 3 bases, leaving 17 bases between the germline ends.

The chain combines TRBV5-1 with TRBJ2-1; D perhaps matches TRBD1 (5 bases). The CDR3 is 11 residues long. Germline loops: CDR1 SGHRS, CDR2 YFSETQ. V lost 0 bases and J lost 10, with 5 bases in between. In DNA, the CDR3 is TGCGCCAGCAGCTTGGAGGGGGAGCAGTTCTTC. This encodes CASSLEGEQFF.

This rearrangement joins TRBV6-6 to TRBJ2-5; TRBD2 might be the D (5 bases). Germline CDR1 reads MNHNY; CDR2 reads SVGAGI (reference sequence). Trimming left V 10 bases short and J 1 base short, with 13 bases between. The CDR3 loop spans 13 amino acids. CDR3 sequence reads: CATMRAVQETQYF. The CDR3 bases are TGTGCCACCATGAGGGCGGTCCAAGAGACCCAGTACTTC.

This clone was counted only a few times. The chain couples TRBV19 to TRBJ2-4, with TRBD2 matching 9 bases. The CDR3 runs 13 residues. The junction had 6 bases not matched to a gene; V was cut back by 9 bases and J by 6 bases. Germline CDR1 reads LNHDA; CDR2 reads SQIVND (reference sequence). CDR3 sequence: CASKKREANIQYF. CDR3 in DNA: TGTGCCAGCAAAAAGCGGGAGGCAAACATTCAGTACTTC.

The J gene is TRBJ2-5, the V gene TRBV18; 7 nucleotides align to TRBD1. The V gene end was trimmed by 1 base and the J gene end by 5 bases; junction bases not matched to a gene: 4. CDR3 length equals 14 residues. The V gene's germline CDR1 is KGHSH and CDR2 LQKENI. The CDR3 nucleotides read TGTGCCAGCTCACCACAGGGGGCAGGGGAGACCCAGTACTTC. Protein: CASSPQGAGETQYF.